This T cell receptor (beta chain) was observed in a study of T-cell reconstitution after alpha-beta-depleted transplantation in children. The TCRbeta library incorporated unique molecular identifiers. TCRdb fed the PCR reads into MiXCR, producing one record per CDR3 protein. The sample yields roughly 590,000 distinct CDR3 sequences, roughly 17% seen once. Between the trimmed V and J ends, which lost 1 base and 6 bases, there was a span of 10 bases. There are 14 residues in the CDR3. Germline V gene sequence: CDR1 SEHNR, CDR2 FQNEAQ (reference sequence). The chain has TRBV7-9 and TRBJ2-4; D is ambiguous. This TCR came from a human donor who donated a stem cell graft to a child with acute myeloid leukemia. Here the sequenced sample was PBMCs from the stem cell graft donor, taken from the stem cell graft. This chain's CDR3 is CASSLGGLPNIQYF. CDR3 nucleotides: TGTGCCAGCAGCTTAGGGGGTCTTCCAAACATTCAGTACTTC.